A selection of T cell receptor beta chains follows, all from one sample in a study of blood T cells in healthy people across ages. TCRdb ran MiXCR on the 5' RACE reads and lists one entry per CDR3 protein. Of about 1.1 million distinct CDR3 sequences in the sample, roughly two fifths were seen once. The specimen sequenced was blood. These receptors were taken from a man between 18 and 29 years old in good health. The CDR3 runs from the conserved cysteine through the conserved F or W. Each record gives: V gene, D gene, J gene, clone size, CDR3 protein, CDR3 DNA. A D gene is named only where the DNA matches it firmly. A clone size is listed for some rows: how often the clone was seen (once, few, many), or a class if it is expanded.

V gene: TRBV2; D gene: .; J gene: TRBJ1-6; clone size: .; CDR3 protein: CASSEKARRGENSPPHF; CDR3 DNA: TGTGCCAGCAGTGAAAAGGCTCGTCGGGGGGAAAATTCACCCCCCCACTTT
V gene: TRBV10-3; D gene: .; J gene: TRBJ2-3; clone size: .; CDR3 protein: CAIGDKPPHTQYF; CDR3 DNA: TGTGCCATCGGTGACAAACCCCCTCATACGCAGTATTTT
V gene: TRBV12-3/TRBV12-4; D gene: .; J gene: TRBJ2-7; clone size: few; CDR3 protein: CASSLVGGDEQYF; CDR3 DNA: TGTGCCAGCAGTTTAGTAGGGGGGGACGAGCAGTACTTC
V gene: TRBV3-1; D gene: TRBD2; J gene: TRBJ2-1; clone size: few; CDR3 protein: CASSQRTSGGEQFF; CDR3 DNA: TGTGCCAGCAGCCAAAGGACTAGCGGGGGTGAGCAGTTCTTC
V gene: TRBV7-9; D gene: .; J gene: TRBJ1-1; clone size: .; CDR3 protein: CASSLPGTISEAFF; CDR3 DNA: TGTGCCAGCAGTCTACCCGGGACAATAAGTGAAGCTTTCTTT
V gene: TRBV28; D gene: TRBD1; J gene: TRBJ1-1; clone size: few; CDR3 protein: CASNPDRVSLWDTEAFF; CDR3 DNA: TGTGCCAGCAACCCAGACAGGGTTAGCCTTTGGGACACTGAAGCTTTCTTT
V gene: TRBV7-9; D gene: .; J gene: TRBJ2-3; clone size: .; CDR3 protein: CASSLVGKGTDTQYF; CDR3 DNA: TGTGCCAGCAGCTTAGTGGGGAAGGGGACAGATACGCAGTATTTT
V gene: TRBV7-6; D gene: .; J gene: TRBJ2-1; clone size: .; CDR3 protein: CASSRAGNYNEQFF; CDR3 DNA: TGTGCCAGCAGCAGGGCAGGGAACTACAATGAGCAGTTCTTC
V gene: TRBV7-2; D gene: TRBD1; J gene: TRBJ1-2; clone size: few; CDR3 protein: CASSFRRGQDYGYTF; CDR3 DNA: TGTGCCAGCAGCTTCCGCAGGGGGCAGGACTATGGCTACACCTTC
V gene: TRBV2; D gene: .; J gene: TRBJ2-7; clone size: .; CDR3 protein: CASTRDVTATYEQYF; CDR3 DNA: TGTGCCAGCACCAGAGACGTGACAGCGACCTACGAGCAGTACTTC
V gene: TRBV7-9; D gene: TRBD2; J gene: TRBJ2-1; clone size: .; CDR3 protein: CASSELAFLFF; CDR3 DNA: TGTGCCAGCAGCGAACTAGCGTTTTTGTTCTTC
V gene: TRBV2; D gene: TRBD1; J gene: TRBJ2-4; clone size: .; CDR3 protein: CASSYRTGGENIQYF; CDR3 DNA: TGTGCCAGCAGTTACCGGACAGGGGGGGAAAACATTCAGTACTTC
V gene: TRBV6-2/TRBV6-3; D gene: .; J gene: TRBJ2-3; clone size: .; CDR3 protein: CASSQTADTQYF; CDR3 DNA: TGTGCCAGCAGTCAGACAGCAGATACGCAGTATTTT
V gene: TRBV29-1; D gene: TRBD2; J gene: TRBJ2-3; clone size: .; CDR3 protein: CSANVLAMDTQYF; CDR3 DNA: TGCAGCGCTAATGTACTAGCGATGGATACGCAGTATTTT
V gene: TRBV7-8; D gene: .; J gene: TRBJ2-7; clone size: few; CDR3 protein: CASSLASGWKDYEQYF; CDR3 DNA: TGTGCCAGCAGCTTAGCGTCTGGGTGGAAGGACTACGAGCAGTACTTC